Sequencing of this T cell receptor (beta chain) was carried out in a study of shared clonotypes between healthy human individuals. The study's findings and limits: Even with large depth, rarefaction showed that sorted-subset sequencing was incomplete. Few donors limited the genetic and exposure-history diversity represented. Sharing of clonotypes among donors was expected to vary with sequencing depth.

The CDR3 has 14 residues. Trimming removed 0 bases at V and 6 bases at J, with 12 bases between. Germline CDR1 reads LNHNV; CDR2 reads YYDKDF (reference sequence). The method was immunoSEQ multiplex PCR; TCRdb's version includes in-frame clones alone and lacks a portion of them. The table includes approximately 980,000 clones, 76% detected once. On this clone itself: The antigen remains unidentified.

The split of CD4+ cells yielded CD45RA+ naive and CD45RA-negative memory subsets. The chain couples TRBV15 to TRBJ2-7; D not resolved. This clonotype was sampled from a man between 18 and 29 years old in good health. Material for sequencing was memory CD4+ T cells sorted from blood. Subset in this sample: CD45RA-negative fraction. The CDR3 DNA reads TGTGCCACCAGCAGAGATCAGAAAGGTGGCGAGCAGTACTTC. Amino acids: CATSRDQKGGEQYF.